The rows below give T cell receptor beta chains drawn from one sample of a study of cytomegalovirus exposure and HLA in healthy donors. Assay: immunoSEQ multiplex PCR; the TCRdb copy retains only in-frame clones and omits some. The sample carries 150,000 or so clones, over 75% recorded once. What was sequenced was PBMCs. Receptor source: a woman in her forties or fifties in good health and CMV-seropositive. The CDR3 runs from the conserved cysteine through the conserved F or W. A D gene is named only where the DNA matches it firmly. Some rows mark clone size as missing; the rest say once, few, many or name a class of expanded clone.

size,J,D,V,DNA,CDR3
NA,TRBJ2-7,NA,TRBV5-5,TGTGCCAGCAGCTCCAGGGACTACGAGCAGTACTTC,CASSSRDYEQYF
NA,TRBJ2-4,NA,TRBV28,TGTGCCAGCAGCCCAACCGAGACAGCAAACATTCAGTACTTC,CASSPTETANIQYF
once,TRBJ2-2,NA,TRBV6-6,TGTGCCAGCAGTGGCCAGGGTGGTGTCACCGGGGAGCTGTTTTTT,CASSGQGGVTGELFF
NA,TRBJ1-1,TRBD1,TRBV7-9,TGTGCCAGCAGCTTAGCAGGGGGCCCTGAAGCTTTCTTT,CASSLAGGPEAFF
NA,TRBJ2-5,TRBD2,TRBV29-1,TGCAGCGTTGAAGCCCTAGCGGGAACCCAGTACTTC,CSVEALAGTQYF
NA,TRBJ2-1,TRBD2,TRBV6-4,TGTGCCAGCAGTGGGGAGGGCCTTAAGGCAGGTGAGCAGTTCTTC,CASSGEGLKAGEQFF
NA,TRBJ2-7,NA,TRBV19,TGTGCCAGTAGTATCACGGTCACCTACGATGAGCAGTACTTC,CASSITVTYDEQYF
NA,TRBJ1-3,NA,TRBV4-1,TGCGCCAGCAGCCAAGAGGTATCGAGCTCTGGAAACACCATATATTTT,CASSQEVSSSGNTIYF
few,TRBJ2-5,TRBD1,TRBV4-1,TGCGCCAGCAGCTACTCGGGACAGTTCGAGACCCAGTACTTC,CASSYSGQFETQYF
NA,TRBJ2-7,NA,TRBV7-2,TGTGCCAGCAGCTTACGGGACGAGCAGTACTTC,CASSLRDEQYF
few,TRBJ2-2,NA,TRBV11-3,TGTGCCAGCAGCCCCTCAGGGCGAGGGAGGACCGGGGAGCTGTTTTTT,CASSPSGRGRTGELFF
few,TRBJ1-1,TRBD1,TRBV28,TGTGCCAGCAGTCTTAGGGCCAGGGGGCTCACTGAAGCTTTCTTT,CASSLRARGLTEAFF
few,TRBJ2-3,NA,TRBV29-1,TGCAGCGTTGGTGGGGCTCGAGATACGCAGTATTTT,CSVGGARDTQYF
few,TRBJ1-5,TRBD1,TRBV10-3,TGTGCCATCAGTGACTCTAACAGGGGATATCAGCCCCAGCATTTT,CAISDSNRGYQPQHF
NA,TRBJ2-1,TRBD2,TRBV4-3,TGCGCCAGCAGCCAAGACGGGGGGGGGTACAATGAGCAGTTCTTC,CASSQDGGGYNEQFF
NA,TRBJ1-2,NA,TRBV5-6,TGTGCCAGCAGATTGCAGGGTAGGGGCTACACCTTC,CASRLQGRGYTF
NA,TRBJ1-4,NA,TRBV18,TGTGCCAGCTCGGCGGGGAGAGACGAAAAACTGTTTTTT,CASSAGRDEKLFF
few,TRBJ1-2,NA,TRBV10-3,TGTGCCATCAGTGAGTCATCCAGCTATGGCTACACCTTC,CAISESSSYGYTF
NA,TRBJ1-2,TRBD1,TRBV27,TGTGCCAGCAGTTTAACAACTCGGACAGGAAGCGATGGCTACACCTTC,CASSLTTRTGSDGYTF
NA,TRBJ2-7,NA,TRBV11-3,TGTGCCAGCAGCCTACAGGGTTACGAGCAGTACTTC,CASSLQGYEQYF
once,TRBJ1-2,NA,TRBV28,TGTGCCAGCAGTTTGTCGGGGGGCTACACCTTC,CASSLSGGYTF
many,TRBJ1-3,NA,TRBV5-5,TGTGCCAGCACCAGCGAGAGAAACACCATATATTTT,CASTSERNTIYF
NA,TRBJ1-1,NA,TRBV5-1,TGCGCCAGCAGCCAAATGGGGGGTCTGAACACTGAAGCTTTCTTT,CASSQMGGLNTEAFF
NA,TRBJ2-7,NA,TRBV25-1,TGTGCCAGCAGTTCCCCGCGAGCCGATATTTACGAGCAGTACTTC,CASSSPRADIYEQYF
few,TRBJ1-2,NA,TRBV2,TGTGCCAGCATCAGGAACACTAACTATGGCTACACCTTC,CASIRNTNYGYTF
NA,TRBJ2-1,TRBD2,TRBV9,TGTGCCAGCTCTCGGACTAGGGGCTCCTACAATGAGCAGTTCTTC,CASSRTRGSYNEQFF
NA,TRBJ1-6,TRBD1,TRBV5-1,TGCGCCAGCAGCTTGGCCGGGGGCAGGGGGCGCGAAACGGGAAATTCACCCCTCCACTTT,CASSLAGGRGRETGNSPLHF
few,TRBJ1-2,TRBD1,TRBV6-6,TGTGCCAGCACCAGGACAGGGGGCGAAGCTAACTATGGCTACACCTTC,CASTRTGGEANYGYTF
NA,TRBJ1-2,NA,TRBV19,TGTGCCAGTAGTCGTGTAAACTATGGCTACACCTTC,CASSRVNYGYTF
NA,TRBJ2-1,TRBD2,TRBV29-1,TGCAGCGTTGAAGAGGGGACTAGGGTCCAGGATGAGCAGTTCTTC,CSVEEGTRVQDEQFF
NA,TRBJ1-2,NA,TRBV10-3,TGTGCCATCAGTGACTTCCAGGAATACACCTTC,CAISDFQEYTF
NA,TRBJ1-1,TRBD1,TRBV6-4,TGTGCCAGCAGTGACTCGAGACAGGGGGTTACTGAAGCTTTCTTT,CASSDSRQGVTEAFF
few,TRBJ1-1,NA,TRBV7-9,TGTGCCAGCAGCTTAGCGAGGCGGAGGAACACTGAAGCTTTCTTT,CASSLARRRNTEAFF
NA,TRBJ2-7,TRBD1,TRBV2,TGTGCCAGCAGCGAGCAGGGGGAGACCTACGAGCAGTACTTC,CASSEQGETYEQYF
few,TRBJ1-2,TRBD1,TRBV5-1,TGCGCCAGCAGCCCCACAGGGGAAGGGGGCTACACCTTC,CASSPTGEGGYTF
NA,TRBJ2-1,TRBD1,TRBV29-1,TGCAGCGTCGGTGGGACAGGGGCCACCAATGAGCAGTTCTTC,CSVGGTGATNEQFF
NA,TRBJ1-3,TRBD1,TRBV7-6,TGTGCCAGCAGCTTAACAGGGGGACCTACCTCTGGAAACACCATATATTTT,CASSLTGGPTSGNTIYF
few,TRBJ1-1,NA,TRBV7-6,TGTGCCAGCAGCTTAGCCCAGGGAGGGAGCACTGAAGCTTTCTTT,CASSLAQGGSTEAFF
NA,TRBJ1-1,TRBD1,TRBV10-3,TGTGCCATCAGTGAGGAGGGGGCAGGACGAGCTTTCTTT,CAISEEGAGRAFF
NA,TRBJ2-7,TRBD1,TRBV6-5,TGTGCCAGCAGCCACCGGGACAGGATCGGCGAGCAGTACTTC,CASSHRDRIGEQYF
NA,TRBJ1-1,NA,TRBV13,TGTGCCAGCAGCCTCAACAGGGCTCGGCCTGAAGCTTTCTTT,CASSLNRARPEAFF
few,TRBJ2-2,TRBD2,TRBV7-2,TGTGCCAGCAGCTTCGGACTAGCGGAGATGCGGACCGGGGAGCTGTTTTTT,CASSFGLAEMRTGELFF
NA,TRBJ2-5,TRBD2,TRBV18,TGTGCCAGTTCCAGGCCCACTAGCGGGGGGTCACAAGAGACCCAGTACTTC,CASSRPTSGGSQETQYF
NA,TRBJ1-5,NA,TRBV7-8,TGTGCCAGCAGCTTAGTCGGTCTTAGCAATCAGCCCCAGCATTTT,CASSLVGLSNQPQHF